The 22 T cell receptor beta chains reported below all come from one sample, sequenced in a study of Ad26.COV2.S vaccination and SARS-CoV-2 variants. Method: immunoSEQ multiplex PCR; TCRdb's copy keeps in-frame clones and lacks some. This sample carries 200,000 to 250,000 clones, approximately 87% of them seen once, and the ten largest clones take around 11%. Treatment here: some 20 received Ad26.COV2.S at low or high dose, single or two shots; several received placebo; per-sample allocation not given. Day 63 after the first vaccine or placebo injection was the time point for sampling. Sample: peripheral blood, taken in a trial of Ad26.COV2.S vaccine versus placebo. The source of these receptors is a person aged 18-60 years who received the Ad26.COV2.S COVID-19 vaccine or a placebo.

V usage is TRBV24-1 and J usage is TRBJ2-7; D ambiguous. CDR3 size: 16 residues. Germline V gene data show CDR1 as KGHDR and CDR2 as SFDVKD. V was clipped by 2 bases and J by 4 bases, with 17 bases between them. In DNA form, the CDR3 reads TGTGCCACCAGTGATTCGCGTACGTCTTCGTGGTACGAGCAGTACTTC. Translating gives CATSDSRTSSWYEQYF.

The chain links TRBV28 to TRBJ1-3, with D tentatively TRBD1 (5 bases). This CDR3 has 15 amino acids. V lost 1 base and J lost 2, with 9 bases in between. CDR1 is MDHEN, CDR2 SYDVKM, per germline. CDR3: CASSLFRVTGNTIYF. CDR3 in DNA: TGTGCCAGCAGTTTATTCAGGGTGACTGGAAACACCATATATTTT.

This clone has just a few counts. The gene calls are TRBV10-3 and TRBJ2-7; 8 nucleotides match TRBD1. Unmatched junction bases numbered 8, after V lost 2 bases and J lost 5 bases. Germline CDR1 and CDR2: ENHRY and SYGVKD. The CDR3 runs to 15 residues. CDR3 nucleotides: TGTGCCATCAGTGAGCCCCCAGGGGGCCTTGACGAGCAGTACTTC. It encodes CAISEPPGGLDEQYF.

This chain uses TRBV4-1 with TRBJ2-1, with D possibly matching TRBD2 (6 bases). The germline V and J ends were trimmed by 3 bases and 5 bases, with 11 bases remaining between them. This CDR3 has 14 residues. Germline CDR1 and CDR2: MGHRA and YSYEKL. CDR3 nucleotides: TGCGCCAGCAGCCAGGGACTCCTGGACAATGAGCAGTTCTTC. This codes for CASSQGLLDNEQFF.

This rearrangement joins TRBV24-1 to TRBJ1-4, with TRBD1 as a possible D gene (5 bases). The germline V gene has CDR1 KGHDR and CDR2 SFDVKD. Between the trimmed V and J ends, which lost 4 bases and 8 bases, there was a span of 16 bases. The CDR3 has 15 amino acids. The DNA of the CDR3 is TGTGCCACCAGTGACACCGACAGTCCAGCAGAAAAACTGTTTTTT. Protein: CATSDTDSPAEKLFF.

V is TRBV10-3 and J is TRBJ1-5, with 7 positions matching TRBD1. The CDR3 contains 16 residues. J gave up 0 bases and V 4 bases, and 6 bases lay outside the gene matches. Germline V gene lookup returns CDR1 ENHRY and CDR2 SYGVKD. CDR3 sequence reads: CAISGDSPYSNQPQHF. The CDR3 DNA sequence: TGTGCCATCAGTGGGGACAGTCCTTATAGCAATCAGCCCCAGCATTTT.

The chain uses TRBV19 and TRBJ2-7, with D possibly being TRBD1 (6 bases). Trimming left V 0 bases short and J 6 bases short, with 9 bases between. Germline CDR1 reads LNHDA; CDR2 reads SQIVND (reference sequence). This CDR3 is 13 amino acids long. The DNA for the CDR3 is TGTGCCAGTAGTATAGACCGCAGGGGCGAGCAGTACTTC. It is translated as CASSIDRRGEQYF.

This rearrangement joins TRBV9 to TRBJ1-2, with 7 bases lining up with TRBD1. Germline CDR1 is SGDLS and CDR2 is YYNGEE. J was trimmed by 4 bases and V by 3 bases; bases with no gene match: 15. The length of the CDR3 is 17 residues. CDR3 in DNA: TGTGCCAGCAGCGACACCCTGCGACAGGGAAGGGGCTATGGCTACACCTTC. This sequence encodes CASSDTLRQGRGYGYTF.

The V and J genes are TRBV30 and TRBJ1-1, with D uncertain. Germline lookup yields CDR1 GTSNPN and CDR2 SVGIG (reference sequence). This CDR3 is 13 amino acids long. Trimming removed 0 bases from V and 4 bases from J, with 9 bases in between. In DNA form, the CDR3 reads TGTGCCTGGAGTGTTGGGGAGGTCACTGAAGCTTTCTTT. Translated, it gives CAWSVGEVTEAFF. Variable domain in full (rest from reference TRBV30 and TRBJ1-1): SQTIHQWPATLVQPVGSPLSLECTVEGTSNPNLYWYRQAAGRGLQLLFYSVGIGQISSEVPQNLSASRPQDRQFILSSKKLLLSDSGFYLCAWSVGEVTEAFFGQGTRLTVV.

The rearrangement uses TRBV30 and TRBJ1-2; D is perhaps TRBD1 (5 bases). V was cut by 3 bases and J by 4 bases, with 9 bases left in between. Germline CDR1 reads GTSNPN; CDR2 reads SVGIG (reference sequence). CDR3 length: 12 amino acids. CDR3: CAWSRGTYGYTF. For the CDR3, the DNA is TGTGCCTGGAGCCGGGGGACCTATGGCTACACCTTC.

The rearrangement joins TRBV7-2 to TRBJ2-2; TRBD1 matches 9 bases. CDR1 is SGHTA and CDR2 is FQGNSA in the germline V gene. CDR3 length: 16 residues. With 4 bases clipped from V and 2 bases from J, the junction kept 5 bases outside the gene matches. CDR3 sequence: CASSSTGGFNTGELFF. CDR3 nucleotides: TGTGCCAGCAGCTCCACAGGGGGCTTTAACACCGGGGAGCTGTTTTTT.

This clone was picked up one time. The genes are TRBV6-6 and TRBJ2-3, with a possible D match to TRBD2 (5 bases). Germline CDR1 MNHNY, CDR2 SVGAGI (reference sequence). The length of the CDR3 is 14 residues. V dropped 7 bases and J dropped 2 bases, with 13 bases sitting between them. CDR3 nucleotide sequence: TGTGCCAGCATGGACTTAGCCGACACAGATACGCAGTATTTT. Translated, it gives CASMDLADTDTQYF.

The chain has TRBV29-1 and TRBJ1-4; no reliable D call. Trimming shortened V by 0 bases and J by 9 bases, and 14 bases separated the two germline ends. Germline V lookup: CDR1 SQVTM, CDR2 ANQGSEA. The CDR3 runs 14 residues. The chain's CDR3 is CSVEEHWRPQKLFF. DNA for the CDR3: TGCAGCGTTGAAGAGCATTGGAGGCCCCAAAAACTGTTTTTT.

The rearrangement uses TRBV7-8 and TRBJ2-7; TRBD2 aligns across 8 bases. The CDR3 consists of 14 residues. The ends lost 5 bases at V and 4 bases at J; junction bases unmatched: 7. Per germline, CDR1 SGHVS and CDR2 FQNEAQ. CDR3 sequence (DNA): TGTGCCAGCAGCCGAGCACTAGCGGATTACGAGCAGTACTTC. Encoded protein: CASSRALADYEQYF.

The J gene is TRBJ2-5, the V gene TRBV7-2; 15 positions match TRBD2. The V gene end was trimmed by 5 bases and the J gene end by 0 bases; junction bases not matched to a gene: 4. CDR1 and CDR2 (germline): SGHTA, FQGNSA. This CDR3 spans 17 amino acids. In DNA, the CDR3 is TGTGCCAGCAGCCTTGGACTAGCGGGGGGGAACCAAGAGACCCAGTACTTC. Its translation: CASSLGLAGGNQETQYF.

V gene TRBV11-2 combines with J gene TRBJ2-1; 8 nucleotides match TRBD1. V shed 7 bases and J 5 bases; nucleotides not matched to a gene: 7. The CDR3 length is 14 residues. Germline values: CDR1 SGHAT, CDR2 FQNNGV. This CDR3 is CASIETGVHNEQFF. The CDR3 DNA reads TGTGCCAGCATCGAGACAGGGGTCCACAATGAGCAGTTCTTC.

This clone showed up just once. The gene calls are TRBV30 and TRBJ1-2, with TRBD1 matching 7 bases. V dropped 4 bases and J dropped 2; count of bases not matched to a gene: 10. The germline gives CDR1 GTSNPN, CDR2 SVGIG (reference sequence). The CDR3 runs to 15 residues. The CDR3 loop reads CAWTTTEGANYGYTF. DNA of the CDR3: TGTGCCTGGACTACGACAGAGGGGGCAAACTATGGCTACACCTTC.

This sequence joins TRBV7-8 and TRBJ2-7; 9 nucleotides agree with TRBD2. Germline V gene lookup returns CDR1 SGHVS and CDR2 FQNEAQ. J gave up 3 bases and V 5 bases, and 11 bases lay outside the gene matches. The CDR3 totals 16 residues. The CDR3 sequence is CASSRSSSGVFYEQYF. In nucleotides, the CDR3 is TGTGCCAGCAGCCGATCGTCTAGCGGGGTCTTCTACGAGCAGTACTTC. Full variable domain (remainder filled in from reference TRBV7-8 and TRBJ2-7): GAGVSQSPRYKVAKRGQDVALRCDPISGHVSLFWYQQALGQGPEFLTYFQNEAQLDKSGLPSDRFFAERPEGSVSTLKIQRTQQEDSAVYLCASSRSSSGVFYEQYFGPGTRLTVT.

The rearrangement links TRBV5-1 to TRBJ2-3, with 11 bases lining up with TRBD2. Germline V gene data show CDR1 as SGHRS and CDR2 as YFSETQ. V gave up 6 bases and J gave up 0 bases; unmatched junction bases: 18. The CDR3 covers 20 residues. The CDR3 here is CASTNLGGSGRASSTDTQYF. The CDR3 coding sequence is TGCGCCAGCACCAACCTAGGGGGTAGCGGGAGGGCCTCTAGCACAGATACGCAGTATTTT.

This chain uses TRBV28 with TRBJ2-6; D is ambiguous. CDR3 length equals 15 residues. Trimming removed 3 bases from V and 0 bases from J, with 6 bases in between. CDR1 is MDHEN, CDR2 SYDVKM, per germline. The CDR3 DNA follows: TGTGCCAGCAGTTTTCTGGGCTCTGGGGCCAACGTCCTGACTTTC. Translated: CASSFLGSGANVLTF.

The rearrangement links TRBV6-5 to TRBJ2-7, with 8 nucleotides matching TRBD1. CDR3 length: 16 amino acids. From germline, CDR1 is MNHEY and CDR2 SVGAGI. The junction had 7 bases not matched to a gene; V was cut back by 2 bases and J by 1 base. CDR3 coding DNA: TGTGCCAGCAGTTACACCGACAGGGGAATTTCCTACGAGCAGTACTTC. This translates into CASSYTDRGISYEQYF.

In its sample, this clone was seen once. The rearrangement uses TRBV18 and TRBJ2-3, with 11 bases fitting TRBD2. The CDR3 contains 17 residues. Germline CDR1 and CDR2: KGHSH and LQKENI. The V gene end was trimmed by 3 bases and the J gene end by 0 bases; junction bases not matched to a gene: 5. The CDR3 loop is CASSPKTSGTSTDTQYF. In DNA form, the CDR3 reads TGTGCCAGCTCACCTAAGACTAGCGGGACTAGCACAGATACGCAGTATTTT.